This T cell receptor (beta chain) was obtained from a study of blood T cell repertoires in COVID-19. Across the whole study: Italy, Spain and the United States were the sources of the convalescent and acute COVID-19 samples.

The V gene's germline CDR1 is GTSNPN and CDR2 SVGIG (reference sequence). The ends lost 3 bases at V and 1 base at J; junction bases unmatched: 3. This CDR3 comprises 14 residues. Per the original methods: Scientists estimated how many nucleated cells there were by amplifying reference gene primers. Sequenced by immunoSEQ multiplex PCR; TCRdb stores in-frame clones only, minus some. D and trimming were read from the DNA, whereas the V and J calls and clone size are those reported in that table. The sample holds some 76,000 clones, about nine tenths seen once. Sequenced material: peripheral blood. The rearrangement joins TRBV30 to TRBJ2-7, with TRBD1 identical over 10 bases. The sequence derives from a young woman with acute or convalescent COVID-19. The CDR3 loop is CAWSRTGGSYEQYF. The DNA of the CDR3 is TGTGCCTGGAGCAGGACAGGGGGATCCTACGAGCAGTACTTC.